This is a list of T cell receptor beta chains from one sample in a study of cytomegalovirus exposure and HLA in healthy donors. Profiled with immunoSEQ multiplex PCR; TCRdb holds only in-frame clones, not every one. Among about 130,000 clones listed, 75% to 85% were seen once. The source material was PBMCs. Receptor source: a man aged 50-60 years in good health and CMV-seronegative. Both conserved end residues are trimmed from each CDR3. The listing skips clone size in some rows; elsewhere it reads once, few, many or a size class.

J | V | length | size | CDR3
TRBJ2-6 | TRBV9 | 14 | few | ASSVANSSGANVLT
TRBJ1-5 | TRBV5-1 | 14 | NA | ASSLSPGQVNQPQH
TRBJ2-3 | TRBV6-6 | 13 | NA | ASSHGTDYTDTQY
TRBJ1-2 | TRBV7-9 | 15 | NA | ASSSLSQGLEDYGYT
TRBJ2-2 | TRBV5-1 | 13 | NA | ASSWDSRGSGELF
TRBJ1-2 | TRBV2 | 11 | NA | ASTPGGWYGYT
TRBJ1-1 | TRBV2 | 11 | NA | ASSTDMNTEAF
TRBJ1-1 | TRBV19 | 12 | few | ASSNTGTGDLAF
TRBJ2-3 | TRBV5-5 | 13 | NA | ATKTRGPSTDTQY
TRBJ2-1 | TRBV28 | 11 | few | ASSGGQGSEQF
TRBJ2-5 | TRBV25-1 | 15 | NA | ASSEDPGTSGQETQY
TRBJ1-1 | TRBV6-1 | 13 | NA | ASSRGAERNTEAF
TRBJ1-1 | TRBV6-1 | 13 | NA | ASSVTGVMNTEAF
TRBJ1-6 | TRBV7-9 | 14 | NA | SSGNSGGSYNSPLH
TRBJ1-3 | TRBV6-4 | 12 | NA | ASSDDYSGNTIY
TRBJ2-7 | TRBV15 | 14 | NA | ATSSEAGTGRDEQY
TRBJ1-1 | TRBV5-6 | 13 | few | ASSSTGGSNTEAF
TRBJ1-4 | TRBV7-2 | 13 | NA | ASSRWAATNEKLF
TRBJ2-3 | TRBV19 | 12 | NA | ASRSGGAGDTQY
TRBJ1-1 | TRBV18 | 12 | NA | ASSPGTGATEAF
TRBJ1-2 | TRBV6-5 | 10 | NA | ASSQGQTAHT
TRBJ1-2 | TRBV6-6 | 13 | NA | ASSPTRTASRGYT
TRBJ2-3 | TRBV4-1 | 17 | once | ASSQDIGGGTLSRDTQY
TRBJ2-3 | TRBV6-1 | 15 | NA | ASSESPASVWTDTQY
TRBJ1-6 | TRBV19 | 12 | NA | ASSDTGTGRPLH